Shown below are 10 T cell receptor beta chains from a single sample sequenced in a study of cytomegalovirus exposure and HLA in healthy donors. Vbeta (60) and Jbeta (13) primers were used in the PCR. Assay used: immunoSEQ multiplex PCR; TCRdb lists only in-frame clones, some missing. The sample lists approximately 110,000 clones; about 80% were seen once. Sequencing input: PBMCs. These receptors were taken from a man aged 30 to 45 in good health and CMV-seronegative.

As for this clone: Its ends do not fully match the called genes, so a read error is possible. In DNA, the CDR3 is TGTGCCAGCAGCCGCACACAGGGTTCGAACTCCGGGGAGCTGTTTTTT. It specifies CASSRTQGSNSGELFF. The chain carries TRBV11-2 and TRBJ2-2, with D perhaps matching TRBD1 (6 bases). Germline V lookup: CDR1 SGHAT, CDR2 FQNNGV. This CDR3 contains 16 residues.

This chain joins TRBV19 and TRBJ2-5; maybe TRBD1 (5 bases). Germline V gene data show CDR1 as LNHDA and CDR2 as SQIVND (reference sequence). The CDR3 totals 14 residues. V was pared by 2 bases and J by 5 bases, with 12 bases between. Written as DNA, the CDR3 is TGTGCCAGTAGTATACAGGGAAAGGGGGAGACCCAGTACTTC. It specifies CASSIQGKGETQYF.

This chain connects TRBV18 to TRBJ2-7; 11 bases agree with TRBD1. This CDR3 spans 15 amino acids. V shed 3 bases and J 1 base; nucleotides not matched to a gene: 2. The V gene's germline CDR1 is KGHSH and CDR2 LQKENI. The CDR3 reads CASSPRDRGSYEQYF. As DNA, the CDR3 is TGTGCCAGCTCACCCCGGGACAGGGGGTCCTACGAGCAGTACTTC.

This clone was recorded many times. The gene calls are TRBV10-1 and TRBJ2-5; 7 positions match TRBD2. V shed 2 bases, J shed 5 bases, and the junction held 5 bases outside the gene matches. The CDR3 is made up of 14 amino acids. Looked up from germline, CDR1 is WNHNN and CDR2 is SYGVQD (reference sequence). The CDR3 DNA reads as TGCGCCAGCAGTGAGACCAGGACTAGTGAGACCCAGTACTTC. It yields the protein CASSETRTSETQYF.

V usage is TRBV2 and J usage is TRBJ1-2; D is undetermined. Trimming pared 3 bases from V and 4 bases from J, leaving 6 bases between. Germline V gene lookup returns CDR1 SNHLY and CDR2 FYNNEI. CDR3 size: 12 residues. CDR3 protein: CASSEGPYGYTF. In DNA form, the CDR3 reads TGTGCCAGCAGTGAGGGCCCCTATGGCTACACCTTC.

The V and J genes are TRBV19 and TRBJ2-3, with 9 nucleotides matching TRBD1. J was trimmed by 2 bases and V by 1 base; bases with no gene match: 7. This CDR3 has 17 residues. Germline V gives CDR1 LNHDA, CDR2 SQIVND (reference sequence). CDR3 loop: CASSIGTGVIFTDTQYF. In nucleotides, the CDR3 is TGTGCCAGTAGTATAGGGACAGGGGTCATCTTCACAGATACGCAGTATTTT.

V gene TRBV19 combines with J gene TRBJ2-5; D perhaps matches TRBD2 (5 bases). This CDR3 region has 13 residues. Germline loops: CDR1 LNHDA, CDR2 SQIVND (reference sequence). V was clipped by 6 bases and J by 3 bases, with 11 bases between them. CDR3 sequence (DNA): TGTGCCAGTAGGTTACTAGAAGAAGAGACCCAGTACTTC. Amino acid sequence: CASRLLEEETQYF.

The chain employs TRBV4-3 and TRBJ2-2, with D maybe TRBD2 (6 bases). Trimming cost V 0 bases and J 1 base, with 9 bases left between them. The CDR3 has 16 residues. The V gene's germline CDR1 is LGHNA and CDR2 YSLEER. DNA of the CDR3: TGCGCCAGCAGCCAAGAACCAGCGGGGAACACCGGGGAGCTGTTTTTT. It specifies CASSQEPAGNTGELFF.

The chain carries TRBV6-1 and TRBJ2-7, with D perhaps matching TRBD2 (6 bases). The CDR3 is 16 amino acids. The ends were cut back, 0 bases at V and 3 bases at J, with 15 bases in the middle. The germline CDR1 and CDR2 sequences are MNHNS and SASEGT. Here the CDR3 reads CASSEAEGRFFYEQYF. The CDR3 nucleotides are TGTGCCAGCAGTGAAGCGGAGGGACGGTTCTTCTACGAGCAGTACTTC.

The V gene is TRBV12-5, the J gene TRBJ2-2; 7 nucleotides line up with TRBD1. This CDR3 is 15 amino acids long. J lost 4 bases, V lost 3 bases, and 5 bases had no gene match. Germline loops: CDR1 LGHNT, CDR2 FRNRAP. CDR3 residues: CASGFRQGVTGELFF. For the CDR3, the DNA is TGTGCTAGTGGTTTCCGACAGGGTGTCACCGGGGAGCTGTTTTTT.